Listed here are 22 T cell receptor beta chains from one sample, sequenced in a study of neurological immune-mediated disorders. TCRdb called the 5' RACE reads again in MiXCR, with one record for every CDR3 protein. The profile covers 15,000 to 20,000 distinct CDR3 sequences, with approximately 11% appearing a single time and less than 30% taken by the ten largest. Source material: CD8+ T cells from blood. Receptors originate from a woman aged 50 to 60 in good health.

This chain uses TRBV18 with TRBJ1-1; D remains unclear. The V and J ends lost 2 bases and 12 bases respectively, with 16 bases between them. The CDR3 contains 13 residues. Per the germline V gene, CDR1 is KGHSH and CDR2 is LQKENI. CDR3 sequence reads: CASSPEWRSNSFF. Written as DNA, the CDR3 is TGTGCCAGCTCACCAGAGTGGAGGTCAAATTCTTTCTTT. Full variable domain (rest looked up from reference TRBV18 and TRBJ1-1): NAGVMQNPRHLVRRRGQEARLRCSPMKGHSHVYWYRQLPEEGLKFMVYLQKENIIDESGMPKERFSAEFPKEGPSILRIQQVVRGDSAAYFCASSPEWRSNSFFGQGTRLTVV.

This clonotype was recorded at least ten times. V usage is TRBV10-3 and J usage is TRBJ1-2; D is uncertain. Between the trimmed V and J ends, which lost 6 bases and 2 bases, there was a span of 4 bases. The CDR3 totals 11 residues. The germline CDR1 and CDR2 sequences are ENHRY and SYGVKD. CDR3 loop: CAIRDNYGYTF. DNA for the CDR3: TGTGCCATCAGGGACAACTATGGCTACACCTTC.

The table lists this clonotype with many counts. The chain employs TRBV2 and TRBJ1-2; no reliable D call. Trimming took off 6 bases at V and 4 bases at J, with 12 bases between the two ends. The CDR3 covers 13 residues. CDR1 is SNHLY, CDR2 FYNNEI, per germline. CDR3 sequence reads: CASSGGGFYGYTF. The DNA for the CDR3 is TGTGCCAGCAGCGGAGGAGGATTCTATGGCTACACCTTC.

This clonotype is deemed medium-sized. The chain links TRBV10-3 to TRBJ2-1; D not resolved. This CDR3 is built from 13 residues. V lost 3 bases, J lost 0 bases, and 3 bases lay in between. The germline V gene has CDR1 ENHRY and CDR2 SYGVKD. The CDR3 sequence is CAISDSSYNEQFF. The CDR3 DNA follows: TGTGCCATCAGTGATAGCTCCTACAATGAGCAGTTCTTC.

The sample holds many counts of this clonotype. The V and J genes are TRBV28 and TRBJ1-2, with 9 nucleotides matching TRBD1. CDR3 length: 15 residues. With 3 bases clipped from V and 4 bases from J, the junction kept 6 bases outside the gene matches. Germline V gene data show CDR1 as MDHEN and CDR2 as SYDVKM. The CDR3 DNA reads as TGTGCCAGCAGTTTGGGACAGGGTTTCTTCTATGGCTACACCTTC. Amino acids: CASSLGQGFFYGYTF.

This clonotype was found many times. The chain joins TRBV7-9 to TRBJ2-1; no clear D. The V end was cut by 5 bases, the J end by 9 bases, with 14 bases between. CDR3 length: 13 amino acids. Germline values: CDR1 SEHNR, CDR2 FQNEAQ (reference sequence). Here the CDR3 reads CASSKSTLGEQFF. The CDR3 nucleotides read TGTGCCAGCAGCAAAAGTACCTTGGGTGAGCAGTTCTTC.

This clonotype was observed at least ten times. The chain is built from TRBV20-1 and TRBJ1-1, with D unresolved. The CDR3 covers 13 residues. Trimming removed 2 bases at V and 1 base at J, with 8 bases between. The germline V gene has CDR1 DFQATT and CDR2 SNEGSKA (reference sequence). This chain's CDR3 is CSARPLGNTEAFF. CDR3 nucleotide sequence: TGCAGTGCTAGACCTTTGGGGAACACTGAAGCTTTCTTT.

This clonotype was recorded at least ten times. The chain has TRBV10-3 and TRBJ2-1; no definite D call. V lost 3 bases and J lost 11, with 14 bases in between. The V gene's germline CDR1 is ENHRY and CDR2 SYGVKD. This CDR3 region has 13 residues. The CDR3 here is CAISEPAFKQQFF. The CDR3 DNA reads TGTGCCATCAGTGAACCGGCCTTTAAGCAGCAGTTCTTC.

Many counts were recorded for this clonotype. The rearrangement links TRBV9 to TRBJ2-1; 8 bases agree with TRBD2. Germline V gene data show CDR1 as SGDLS and CDR2 as YYNGEE. The trim removed 4 bases at V and 9 bases at J, leaving 21 bases unmatched. This CDR3 comprises 18 residues. CDR3 residues: CASSQSVEKPAGAGEQFF. The CDR3, as DNA: TGTGCCAGCAGCCAAAGCGTAGAAAAGCCAGCGGGAGCGGGTGAGCAGTTCTTC.

This clonotype was seen many times. The J gene is TRBJ2-7, the V gene TRBV29-1; D is ambiguous. In germline, CDR1 is SQVTM, CDR2 ANQGSEA. The CDR3 contains 17 residues. Trimming left V 0 bases short and J 2 bases short, with 20 bases between. The CDR3 nucleotides read TGCAGCGTTGAAGATGGGAAGCGACACGGTGACCCCTACGAGCAGTACTTC. Translating gives CSVEDGKRHGDPYEQYF.

Within the sample, this clonotype is medium-sized. The chain carries TRBV27 and TRBJ2-7; 10 nucleotides line up with TRBD2. Trimming at V came to 1 base and at J to 3 bases, leaving 6 bases not matched to a gene. Germline lookup yields CDR1 MNHEY and CDR2 SMNVEV (reference sequence). The CDR3 consists of 16 residues. The DNA of the CDR3 is TGTGCCAGCAGTTTATTTGTCCCTAGCGGGGGCTACGAGCAGTACTTC. Translating it yields CASSLFVPSGGYEQYF.

The CDR3 DNA reads TGTGCCAGCAGCTATAGCACAGATACGCAGTATTTT. Translating it yields CASSYSTDTQYF. The J gene is TRBJ2-3, the V gene TRBV12-3 or TRBV12-4; no reliable D call. This CDR3 contains 12 residues. V gave up 6 bases and J gave up 0 bases, with 4 bases separating them.

The chain is built from TRBV24-1 and TRBJ2-1; 11 nucleotides line up with TRBD2. The germline V gene has CDR1 KGHDR and CDR2 SFDVKD. V gave up 4 bases and J gave up 8 bases; unmatched junction bases: 9. This CDR3 comprises 16 residues. DNA for the CDR3: TGTGCCACCAGTGACAGACTAGCGGGGACGTTCGATGAGCAGTTCTTC. Amino acids: CATSDRLAGTFDEQFF.

This clonotype came up many times. The chain couples TRBV3-1 to TRBJ2-1; 8 bases agree with TRBD2. Germline values: CDR1 LGHDT, CDR2 YNNKEL (reference sequence). This CDR3 comprises 12 residues. The CDR3, as DNA: TGTGCTCGAATGGAATATAGCGGGGAGGCGTTCTTC. It codes for CARMEYSGEAFF.

Sample share makes this clonotype medium-sized (0.01 to 0.1%). The chain has TRBV5-1 and TRBJ2-6; D is perhaps TRBD1 or TRBD2 (5 bases each). Germline V gives CDR1 SGHRS, CDR2 YFSETQ. This CDR3 spans 17 amino acids. The V end was cut by 0 bases, the J end by 0 bases, with 10 bases between. The DNA of the CDR3 is TGCGCCAGCAGCTTGGAGGGGACCGTCTCTGGGGCCAACGTCCTGACTTTC. Amino acid sequence: CASSLEGTVSGANVLTF.

This clonotype was counted ten times or more. The chain uses TRBV7-9 and TRBJ2-3; D might be TRBD1 or TRBD2, each matching 6 bases. The germline V gene has CDR1 SEHNR and CDR2 FQNEAQ (reference sequence). CDR3 length: 14 amino acids. The V gene lost 7 bases and the J gene lost 3 bases, with 14 bases spanning the gap. Here the CDR3 reads CASTLRGGTDTQYF. The CDR3 bases are TGTGCCAGCACCCTTAGAGGGGGGACAGATACGCAGTATTTT.

This clonotype has a count of ten or more. The rearrangement links TRBV9 to TRBJ1-1, with 7 bases lining up with TRBD1. Germline V gives CDR1 SGDLS, CDR2 YYNGEE. J gave up 1 base and V 3 bases, and 3 bases lay outside the gene matches. This CDR3 spans 14 amino acids. The CDR3 reads CASSAWTGNTEAFF. The CDR3 coding sequence is TGTGCCAGCAGCGCCTGGACAGGGAACACTGAAGCTTTCTTT.

This clonotype was detected many times. The chain joins TRBV24-1 to TRBJ2-2, with 7 bases that match TRBD2. After removal of 1 base from V and 5 bases from J, the junction contained 6 bases not matched to a gene. The CDR3 has 16 amino acids. Germline V CDR1 and CDR2: KGHDR, SFDVKD. The CDR3 nucleotides are TGTGCCACCAGTGATTTTGGCGGGAGCGGGACCGGGGAGCTGTTTTTT. It is translated as CATSDFGGSGTGELFF.

The table lists this clonotype with many counts. The gene calls are TRBV20-1 and TRBJ1-3, with no clear D. Deletions cut 1 base from V and 3 bases from J, with 10 bases between. This CDR3 spans 14 amino acids. Germline-derived CDR1 and CDR2 are DFQATT and SNEGSKA (reference sequence). The DNA of the CDR3 is TGCAGTGCTAGAGGCCCCGAGCGTGGAAACACCATATATTTT. It encodes CSARGPERGNTIYF.

The chain employs TRBV20-1 and TRBJ2-1; 9 positions match TRBD2. After removal of 2 bases from V and 3 bases from J, the junction contained 2 bases not matched to a gene. The CDR3 extends over 14 amino acids. From germline, CDR1 is DFQATT and CDR2 SNEGSKA (reference sequence). The CDR3 nucleotides are TGCAGTGCTAGAACTAGCGGGTACTACAATGAGCAGTTCTTC. Amino acid sequence: CSARTSGYYNEQFF.

This clonotype was detected many times. The chain joins TRBV3-1 to TRBJ2-7; perhaps TRBD2 as D (6 bases). V dropped 5 bases and J dropped 4 bases, with 12 bases sitting between them. Germline V lookup: CDR1 LGHDT, CDR2 YNNKEL (reference sequence). The CDR3 totals 13 residues. The CDR3 here is CASSAGRTYEQYF. DNA of the CDR3: TGTGCCAGCAGCGCGGGACGGACGTACGAGCAGTACTTC.

The J gene is TRBJ2-3, the V gene TRBV12-3 or TRBV12-4; 8 bases agree with TRBD2. With V trimmed by 7 bases and J by 9 bases, 9 bases remained unmatched. This CDR3 has 13 amino acids. The chain's CDR3 is CASTPAGGMTQYF. In DNA form, the CDR3 reads TGTGCCAGCACTCCCGCGGGGGGAATGACGCAGTATTTT.